Shown below are 20 T cell receptor beta chains from a single sample sequenced in a study of T cells after yellow fever vaccination. From the 5' RACE reads, TCRdb called clonotypes with MiXCR, one entry per CDR3 protein. There are 450,000 to 550,000 distinct CDR3 sequences in the sample; roughly 21% occur only once, and about 13% lies in the top ten. The material was PBMCs, obtained 15 days after the yellow fever booster vaccination. Receptors originate from a man in his thirties or forties who received the YFV17D yellow fever vaccine.

The table lists this clonotype with a few counts. The V call is TRBV9, the J call TRBJ1-5, with 7 nucleotides matching TRBD1. CDR1 is SGDLS and CDR2 is YYNGEE in the germline V gene. Losses at the gene ends were 0 bases for V and 7 bases for J; bases not matched to a gene: 4. The CDR3 contains 14 residues. CDR3 nucleotide sequence: TGTGCCAGCAGCGTAGGACAGGGTCAACAGCCCCAGCATTTT. Amino acids: CASSVGQGQQPQHF.

The chain carries TRBV7-8 and TRBJ2-3; TRBD2 matches at 9 bases. The CDR3 has 16 amino acids. The J segment lost 2 bases and the V segment lost 2 bases, leaving 5 bases of the junction unmatched. The germline CDR1 and CDR2 sequences are SGHVS and FQNEAQ. The CDR3 here is CASSLSLAGFTDTQYF. CDR3 nucleotide sequence: TGTGCCAGCAGCTTAAGTCTAGCGGGGTTCACAGATACGCAGTATTTT.

This clonotype was observed a handful of times. The gene calls are TRBV7-2 and TRBJ2-7, with 8 bases aligning to TRBD1. V shed 4 bases and J 9 bases; nucleotides not matched to a gene: 11. CDR1 SGHTA and CDR2 FQGNSA come from the germline V gene. The CDR3 length is 14 residues. Here the CDR3 DNA reads TGTGCCAGCAGCTCCCCCCCCGACAGGGGCGGGCAGTACTTC. Amino acids: CASSSPPDRGGQYF.

The genes are TRBV15 and TRBJ1-2, with D maybe TRBD1 (6 bases). V was shortened by 0 bases and J by 7 bases, with 9 bases between the two germline ends. There are 13 residues in the CDR3. Germline V gene data show CDR1 as LNHNV and CDR2 as YYDKDF (reference sequence). The CDR3 loop reads CATSRDQGTGYTF. The CDR3 nucleotides are TGTGCCACCAGCAGAGATCAGGGGACTGGCTACACCTTC.

This chain uses TRBV20-1 with TRBJ2-3; no definite D call. Germline V gene lookup returns CDR1 DFQATT and CDR2 SNEGSKA (reference sequence). V was cut by 3 bases and J by 2 bases, with 9 bases left in between. This CDR3 comprises 13 residues. In nucleotides, the CDR3 is TGCAGTGCTAGCCCGGGCCTCACAGATACGCAGTATTTT. It encodes CSASPGLTDTQYF.

This clonotype has only a few counts. The chain recombines TRBV21-1 with TRBJ2-1; the DNA was not used to check the table's D call, TRBD1. TRBV21-1 is designated a pseudogene. The CDR3 is 13 amino acids. The CDR3 DNA reads TGTGCCAGCGCCGACAGGGTCCCGGATGAGCAGTTCTTC. Protein sequence: CASADRVPDEQFF.

This clonotype was seen a handful of times. The chain employs TRBV12-3 or TRBV12-4 and TRBJ2-3; no definite D call. The CDR3 length is 14 residues. V was trimmed by 6 bases and J by 0 bases, leaving 10 bases between them. The CDR3 DNA is TGTGCCAGCAGACCCGGACCTAGCACAGATACGCAGTATTTT. Translating it yields CASRPGPSTDTQYF.

The chain employs TRBV5-1 and TRBJ2-7; D is possibly TRBD2 (7 bases). V shed 4 bases and J shed 3 bases, with 17 bases lying between them. Germline CDR1 reads SGHRS; CDR2 reads YFSETQ. This CDR3 contains 15 residues. The CDR3 spells CASSLNTGRDYEQYF. For the CDR3, the DNA is TGCGCCAGCAGCCTGAATACAGGGAGGGACTACGAGCAGTACTTC.

In this sample, this clonotype turned up a few times. The gene calls are TRBV20-1 and TRBJ2-7; D unclear. This CDR3 is 10 amino acids long. The V gene lost 5 bases and the J gene lost 3 bases, with 5 bases spanning the gap. Germline V gene sequence: CDR1 DFQATT, CDR2 SNEGSKA (reference sequence). The chain's CDR3 is CSAPLYEQYF. For the CDR3, the DNA is TGCAGTGCTCCCCTCTACGAGCAGTACTTC.

The gene calls are TRBV24-1 and TRBJ2-7, with D possibly matching TRBD2 (6 bases). V was trimmed by 5 bases and J by 6 bases, leaving 16 bases between them. In germline, CDR1 is KGHDR, CDR2 SFDVKD. This CDR3 comprises 14 residues. CDR3 protein: CATSGAGQEGEQYF. CDR3 in DNA: TGTGCCACCAGTGGAGCGGGTCAGGAGGGCGAGCAGTACTTC.

The sample holds a few counts of this clonotype. This sequence joins TRBV5-6 and TRBJ2-3; TRBD2 matches 10 bases. J gave up 3 bases and V 3 bases, and 7 bases lay outside the gene matches. This CDR3 comprises 16 residues. Germline-derived CDR1 and CDR2 are SGHDT and YYEEEE. CDR3 residues: CASSWGLALGTDTQYF. CDR3 bases: TGTGCCAGCAGCTGGGGACTAGCGCTTGGGACAGATACGCAGTATTTT.

V usage is TRBV20-1 and J usage is TRBJ2-3, with a weak D call TRBD2 (6 bases). V dropped 0 bases and J dropped 5 bases, with 15 bases sitting between them. The CDR3 has 15 amino acids. Looked up from germline, CDR1 is DFQATT and CDR2 is SNEGSKA (reference sequence). The CDR3 DNA follows: TGCAGTGCTAGAGAAGGGACTGGGAGTGGAGATACGCAGTATTTT. It codes for CSAREGTGSGDTQYF.

The gene calls are TRBV3-1 and TRBJ2-1, with 7 bases that match TRBD1. Germline CDR1 reads LGHDT; CDR2 reads YNNKEL (reference sequence). The V segment lost 7 bases and the J segment 9 bases; nucleotides outside the gene matches: 6. This CDR3 region has 12 residues. DNA of the CDR3: TGTGCCAGCACTAGGGGGCGAGGTGAGCAGTTCTTC. It encodes CASTRGRGEQFF.

This clonotype came up a few times. The J gene is TRBJ2-3, the V gene TRBV4-2; the D is unclear. The CDR3 has 15 amino acids. Germline CDR1 reads LGHNA; CDR2 reads YNFKEQ. The V gene lost 0 bases and the J gene lost 2 bases, with 9 bases spanning the gap. CDR3 amino acids: CASSQDRLSTDTQYF. In DNA form, the CDR3 reads TGTGCCAGCAGCCAAGATCGACTCTCCACAGATACGCAGTATTTT.

The sample holds a few counts of this clonotype. V and J are TRBV20-1 and TRBJ1-1; D ambiguous. Per germline, CDR1 DFQATT and CDR2 SNEGSKA (reference sequence). The germline V and J ends were trimmed by 8 bases and 6 bases, with 13 bases remaining between them. The CDR3 totals 11 residues. The CDR3 region is CSTFSDAEAFF. CDR3 DNA: TGCAGTACATTCTCGGACGCTGAAGCTTTCTTT.

The chain links TRBV7-9 to TRBJ2-5, with a tentative D call TRBD2 (6 bases). V lost 5 bases and J 6 bases, leaving 13 bases between the germline ends. The CDR3 covers 13 residues. CDR1 SEHNR and CDR2 FQNEAQ come from the germline V gene (reference sequence). The CDR3 here is CASSAGLNKTQYF. The CDR3 coding sequence is TGTGCCAGCAGCGCGGGACTCAATAAGACCCAGTACTTC.

The V and J genes are TRBV12-3 or TRBV12-4 and TRBJ2-4, with a possible D match to TRBD2 (5 bases). V lost 10 bases to trimming and J lost 2 bases, with 12 bases between them. This CDR3 has 13 amino acids. CDR3 nucleotides: TGTGCCACCGCGTCTAGCTCCAAAAACATTCAGTACTTC. Protein sequence: CATASSSKNIQYF.

The chain combines TRBV27 with TRBJ2-2; the D is unclear. CDR3 size: 15 residues. Germline loops: CDR1 MNHEY, CDR2 SMNVEV (reference sequence). V gave up 7 bases and J gave up 1 base, with 13 bases separating them. The CDR3 reads CASTSSRLNTGELFF. In nucleotides, the CDR3 is TGTGCCAGCACCTCTTCTAGATTGAACACCGGGGAGCTGTTTTTT.

This chain connects TRBV30 to TRBJ2-1, with 13 bases matching TRBD2. The CDR3 loop spans 13 amino acids. Germline values: CDR1 GTSNPN, CDR2 SVGIG (reference sequence). V was clipped by 3 bases and J by 10 bases; unmatched bases: 3. CDR3 in amino acids: CAWSLGLAGEQFF. The DNA for the CDR3 is TGTGCCTGGAGCCTGGGACTAGCGGGAGAGCAGTTCTTC.

This sequence joins TRBV21-1 and TRBJ2-1; the table's D call of TRBD1 was not tested on the DNA. TRBV21-1 is a recognized pseudogene. The CDR3 covers 17 residues. This CDR3 is CASSKAAGVRTYNEQFF. The CDR3 region has the DNA TGTGCCAGCAGCAAAGCCGCGGGCGTTAGGACGTACAATGAGCAGTTCTTC.